This TCR beta chain was captured in a study of vaccination effects on CD4 cells after COVID-19. Findings and limits, study-wide: Substantial clonal contraction characterized both infection- and vaccine-induced clones late after vaccination.

Comments on this clone: Its antigen remains unidentified.

CD4+ T cells were isolated after around 10 days of culture. From March to December 2020, the person had a SARS-CoV-2 infection that was confirmed by PCR. Two doses of BNT162b2 or mRNA-1273 vaccine were administered to participants. The authors replaced half the medium with IL-2 medium on days 3 and 7. Between the trimmed V and J ends, which lost 4 bases and 4 bases, there was a span of 18 bases. Germline CDR1 SGHDT, CDR2 YYEEEE. The CDR3 totals 16 residues. Assay used: immunoSEQ multiplex PCR; TCRdb lists only in-frame clones, some missing. This sample has nearly 50,000 clones; 65% to 80% occur once, and the top ten carry 4.5% to 5.5%.

The receptor was isolated from a human donor who had a prior SARS-CoV-2 infection. The rearrangement uses TRBV5-6 and TRBJ2-1, with a tentative D call TRBD2 (5 bases). This sample comprised CD4+ T cells from PBMCs cultured without peptide, obtained after COVID-19 vaccination. The CDR3 protein is CASSRLDNSGYNEQFF. The CDR3 DNA is TGTGCCAGCAGCAGGTTGGATAACTCGGGGTACAATGAGCAGTTCTTC.